This TCR beta chain stems from a study of cytomegalovirus exposure and HLA in healthy donors. The PCR employed 60 Vbeta primers together with 13 Jbeta primers. Clones were sequenced by immunoSEQ multiplex PCR, and TCRdb holds only the in-frame ones, with some missing. The sample lists around 90,000 clones, around nine tenths occurring once. Study conclusions and caveats: An analysis done earlier found most TCR beta V segments productive about 87% or about 30% of the time.

The CDR3 covers 15 residues. Per germline, CDR1 WSHSY and CDR2 SAAADI. The ends were cut back, 3 bases at V and 12 bases at J, with 21 bases in the middle. Points on this clone: No antigen is known for it.

Sequences were obtained from PBMCs. This TCR derives from a man aged 25 to 40 in good health and CMV-seropositive. The chain has TRBV10-2 and TRBJ2-1, with TRBD2 as a possible D gene (7 bases). CDR3 coding DNA: TGCGCCAGCAGTGAACCCAGCGGGACAACAAGAGGGCAGTTCTTC. This translates into CASSEPSGTTRGQFF.